These T cell receptor beta chains were read from a single sample in a study of neoadjuvant anti-PD-1 for oral cavity cancer. TCRdb's copy holds only in-frame clones and misses some; the assay was immunoSEQ multiplex PCR. The sample carries fewer than 7,000 clones, just under 75% recorded once. The source was PBMCs, collected before nivolumab (anti-PD-1) treatment. These receptors came from a person aged 35 to 85 with oral cavity squamous cell carcinoma. Both conserved end residues are part of each CDR3. Each record gives: J gene, D gene, clone size, V gene, CDR3 DNA, CDR3 protein. A D gene is named only where the DNA matches it firmly. Some rows mark clone size as missing; the rest say once, few, many or name a class of expanded clone.

>TRBJ1-2|-|few|TRBV4-2
TGTGCCAGCAGCCAGAGTAACTATGGCTACACCTTC
CASSQSNYGYTF
>TRBJ1-2|TRBD1|-|TRBV5-1
TGCGCCAGCAGCTCTACCGGGACAGGGGTTTATGGCTACACCTTC
CASSSTGTGVYGYTF
>TRBJ2-3|TRBD2|few|TRBV15
TGTGCCACCAGCAGAGATGCGGGGGGCGCAGATACGCAGTATTTT
CATSRDAGGADTQYF
>TRBJ1-6|TRBD1|-|TRBV7-8
TGTGCCAGCAGCCAGACAGGGGGCAGGGGAGTGGGGATTTCACCCCTCCACTTT
CASSQTGGRGVGISPLHF
>TRBJ2-1|TRBD2|-|TRBV7-3
TGTGCCAGCAGCTTAGCGGGGGGCTTCTCCTACAATGAGCAGTTCTTC
CASSLAGGFSYNEQFF
>TRBJ2-2|-|-|TRBV5-8
TGTGCCAGCAGCCCCGGGCTATACCCCGGGGAGCTGTTTTTT
CASSPGLYPGELFF
>TRBJ1-1|-|-|TRBV30
TGTGCCTGGAGTGTGCCAGGGGTGGACACTGAAGCTTTCTTT
CAWSVPGVDTEAFF
>TRBJ1-1|-|few|TRBV19
TGTGCCAGTAGTGCCTCGATCTATCAGGCTTTCTTT
CASSASIYQAFF
>TRBJ1-6|-|-|TRBV28
TGTGCCACCAATCGACAGGTAGATAATTCACCCCTCCACTTT
CATNRQVDNSPLHF
>TRBJ2-1|TRBD2|-|TRBV5-4
TGTGCCAGCAGCTTGACAGCGGGGGGACACACCTACAATGAGCAGTTCTTC
CASSLTAGGHTYNEQFF
>TRBJ2-5|TRBD2|-|TRBV7-9
TGTGCCAGCAGCATGAGACTAGCGGCCCAAGAGACCCAGTACTTC
CASSMRLAAQETQYF
>TRBJ2-3|TRBD2|-|TRBV5-4
TGTGCCAGCAGCTCTAGCGGGGGGGCGGGAGATACGCAGTATTTT
CASSSSGGAGDTQYF
>TRBJ2-1|TRBD1|-|TRBV28
TGTGCCAGCAGTCCAGGGGGCTTAGGCAATGAGCAGTTCTTC
CASSPGGLGNEQFF
>TRBJ2-5|-|-|TRBV7-2
TGTGCCAGCAGCTCGTCCGGGACCCAAGAGACCCAGTACTTC
CASSSSGTQETQYF
>TRBJ2-6|-|-|TRBV15
TGTGCCACCAGCAGACGCCCCCTCGGGACAAGCTACTCTGGGGCCAACGTCCTGACTTTC
CATSRRPLGTSYSGANVLTF
>TRBJ1-1|-|-|TRBV5-1
TGCGCCAGCAGCCCGGGTCCGGCTAACACTGAAGCTTTCTTT
CASSPGPANTEAFF
>TRBJ1-2|-|-|TRBV6-5
TGTGCCAGCAGTTACTCGGGGGGTCAGGGCTACACCTTC
CASSYSGGQGYTF
>TRBJ1-2|-|-|TRBV5-4
TGTGCCAGCAGCTTGGACAGGAACTTCTATGGCTACACCTTC
CASSLDRNFYGYTF
>TRBJ1-2|TRBD1|few|TRBV19
TGTGCCAGTAGCCGGGACAGGGGGCCATATGGCTACACCTTC
CASSRDRGPYGYTF
>TRBJ2-5|-|-|TRBV14
TGTGCCAGCAGCCAAGATTTGGAGACCCAGTACTTC
CASSQDLETQYF
>TRBJ1-5|TRBD1|once|TRBV7-2
TGTGCCAGCAGCCCGAACACACAGGGGAATCAGCCCCAGCATTTT
CASSPNTQGNQPQHF
>TRBJ1-2|TRBD1|-|TRBV18
TGTGCCAGCTCGTTGGGGAGCGGGGACAGAACTATTGGCTACACCTTC
CASSLGSGDRTIGYTF
>TRBJ2-2|TRBD2|-|TRBV7-8
TGTGCCAGCAGCAGGGGACTAGCGGGGTCGGGCGGGGAGCTGTTTTTT
CASSRGLAGSGGELFF
>TRBJ1-6|TRBD1|-|TRBV7-9
TGTGCCAGCAGCCCCAGGGGGAATTCACCCCTCCACTTT
CASSPRGNSPLHF
>TRBJ1-5|TRBD1|-|TRBV5-8
TGTGCCAGCAGCTTGACTGACAGGGTCAATCAGCCCCAGCATTTT
CASSLTDRVNQPQHF
>TRBJ2-1|-|-|TRBV27
TGTGCCAGCAGTTTAGAGGGCACTACCTACAATGAGCAGTTCTTC
CASSLEGTTYNEQFF
>TRBJ1-1|TRBD1|-|TRBV18
TGTGCCAGCTCACCCGTGGCAGGGGGCGAGACTGAAGCTTTCTTT
CASSPVAGGETEAFF
>TRBJ1-1|-|-|TRBV30
TGTGCCTGGAGTGTACATAGCAGGGGGAACACTGAAGCTTTCTTT
CAWSVHSRGNTEAFF
>TRBJ1-2|-|-|TRBV11-2
TGTGCCAGCAGCGAAGACAGGAACTATGGCTACACCTTC
CASSEDRNYGYTF
>TRBJ1-6|TRBD1|-|TRBV5-4
TGTGCCAGCAGGTGGACAGGCGGCAATTCACCCCTCCACTTT
CASRWTGGNSPLHF
>TRBJ2-5|-|-|TRBV7-2
TGTGCCAGCAGCTTAACAGGATTCCAAGAGACCCAGTACTTC
CASSLTGFQETQYF